This entry concerns a single T cell receptor (beta chain). This record comes from a study of blood T cell repertoires in COVID-19. Looking at the study overall: The study drew acute and convalescent COVID-19 samples from the United States, Italy and Spain. In each case, the material was cDNA or gDNA derived from T cells, B-cell-depleted T cells, or PBMCs.

The V and J ends lost 3 bases and 6 bases respectively, with 14 bases between them. This CDR3 contains 14 residues. In germline, CDR1 is LNHDA, CDR2 SQIVND (reference sequence). In the study's own analysis: Estimates of nucleated cell counts were drawn from the amplification of reference gene primers. Method: immunoSEQ multiplex PCR; TCRdb's copy keeps in-frame clones and lacks some. V, J and clone size are taken as reported in that table, and D and trimming were inferred from the DNA itself. The sample lists approximately 130,000 clones, around three quarters occurring once. What was sequenced was peripheral blood. The rearrangement uses TRBV19 and TRBJ1-1; D call uncertain. The sequence was collected from a human donor in a cohort sampled during active COVID-19. The CDR3 nucleotides read TGTGCCAGTAGTATTAATGGAGCTACCGCTGAAGCTTTCTTT. Protein product: CASSINGATAEAFF.